Below, one T cell receptor beta chain is given with its context. There are many counts of this clonotype. Base quality data are lacking; no much larger clone is found one base away. This sample's treatment or condition label indicates: live attenuated yellow fever vaccine strain. PBMCs were isolated from peripheral blood using a standard Ficoll-Paque protocol. For sorted memory subsets, RNA extraction was done with the RNeasy Micro Kit. TCR cDNA was made using 5'RACE template switching, a step that added a universal primer site and unique molecular identifiers. cDNA synthesis was primed from both the TCR alpha and TCR beta constant segments. Library amplification used two PCR steps, and the second PCR step added sample barcodes and sequencing adapters. Libraries were sequenced on Illumina HiSeq 2500 (2x100 bp) or NovaSeq (2x150 bp). Per the authors' processing: Reads were demultiplexed and collapsed into UMI consensus sequences with MIGEC, and V(D)J alignment was performed with MiXCR. Vaccine-responding clonotypes were defined with edgeR using replicate PBMC samples, requiring FDR below 0.01 and a log2 fold change above 5 up to day 15. CD4 or CD8 identity was assigned to each bulk clonotype according to whether the clonotype was present at higher abundance in the sequenced CD4 repertoire or the sequenced CD8 repertoire. Clonotype frequencies in memory subsets were weighted by FACS-sorted cell numbers to estimate each clone's distribution across memory phenotypes. TCRdb itself trimmed the public reads at Q25 with fastp, ran MiXCR and retained productive beta chains. One record per CDR3 amino acid sequence lists the most common genes and DNA. These V and J calls are TCRdb output, not the study's own analysis. The sample profile shows around 26,000 distinct CDR3 sequences; approximately 3.5% of them were found once. The top ten clones comprise approximately 0.96% of the sample.

The CDR3 runs 15 residues from the cysteine to the phenylalanine. The kept DNA is CDR3 alone, 45 bases in frame from the first base. From a lookup of the germline V gene, CDR1 and CDR2 are LGHNA and YSLEER. V is clipped by 1 base and J by 2 bases, and the sequence between their germline boundaries is 12 bases long. The data are from a study of T cells after yellow fever vaccination (dated 2019 in TCRdb). Regarding the study in general: Staining for CD3, CD45RA, CCR7 and CD95 was used to sort memory subsets (EM, EMRA, CM and Tscm) on a BD FACS Aria III. The SMART-Seq v4 Ultra Low Input RNA kit was used to prepare libraries from fractions with low cell numbers. Bulk TCR alpha and beta repertoires were sequenced longitudinally to track T-cell clones before and after primary and booster YFV17D yellow fever vaccination. The cohort comprised two healthy male donors, one aged 18 to 29 and one aged 30 to 40 years. Blood was collected at multiple timepoints before and after primary and secondary immunization, and bulk PBMC replicates and cell subsets were isolated. Sorting of memory subsets took place on days 0, 15 and 45 and at 18 months after primary vaccination, as well as on days 0, 15 and 45 after the 30-year booster.

Results and caveats for the whole study, not just this receptor: Because the study included only a couple of donors, the extent to which the findings can be generalized is limited. On day 0, almost all vaccine-responding clonotypes were below detection in the sorted memory subsets. Because abundant contaminating clonotypes from the bulk population could be contained in FACS-sorted repertoires, computational filtering was required. The secondary T-cell response was weaker than the primary response but faster, peaking on day 5 instead of day 15. A small share of clonotypes was detected in both CD4 and CD8 compartments, with the overlap likely arising from convergent recombination. After the booster, most of the clones that had expanded following primary vaccination were detected again (about 95% of CD4 and 80% to 90% of CD8), which suggests that memory was broadly maintained.

Sequencing was performed on PBMCs, either bulk or a sorted T-cell subset (CD4+, CD8+, memory, or dextramer-sorted; not recorded which), taken about 41 days after the first yellow fever vaccination. This clonotype originated in a man aged 18 to 30 who received the YFV17D yellow fever vaccine. The chain joins TRBV4-3 to TRBJ2-7, and perhaps TRBD1 as D gene, on 6 matching bases. This receptor carries the CDR3 CASSQALDRTYEQYF. The DNA is TGCGCCAGCAGCCAAGCACTCGACAGGACCTACGAGCAGTACTTC.